These 5 T cell receptor beta chains were all obtained from the same sample, sequenced in a study of blood T cell repertoires in COVID-19. The data were produced by immunoSEQ multiplex PCR, yet TCRdb's version contains in-frame clones alone and is incomplete. The table includes approximately 81,000 clones, 70% to 90% detected once. The source material was peripheral blood. The receptors were gathered from an older man with active or convalescent COVID-19.

The J gene is TRBJ2-7, the V gene TRBV7-2; a possible D gene is TRBD1 (5 bases). Germline CDR1 SGHTA, CDR2 FQGNSA. V was shortened by 3 bases and J by 6 bases, with 12 bases between the two germline ends. The CDR3 extends over 13 amino acids. The CDR3 is CASSFRVSGEQYF. The CDR3 DNA reads as TGTGCCAGCAGCTTCAGGGTCTCCGGCGAGCAGTACTTC. Together with reference TRBV7-2 and TRBJ2-7, the CDR3 gives the full variable domain: GAGVSQSPSNKVTEKGKDVELRCDPISGHTALYWYRQSLGQGLEFLIYFQGNSAPDKSGLPSDRFSAERTGGSVSTLTIQRTQQEDSAVYLCASSFRVSGEQYFGPGTRLTVT.

The V call is TRBV7-2, the J call TRBJ2-2; weak D call: TRBD1 (5 bases). The CDR3 sequence is 15 residues long. Between the trimmed V and J ends, which lost 6 bases and 4 bases, there was a span of 15 bases. The germline V gene has CDR1 SGHTA and CDR2 FQGNSA. CDR3 bases: TGTGCCAGCAGACTTAACGACAGAAGCACCGGGGAGCTGTTTTTT. Protein product: CASRLNDRSTGELFF.

J is TRBJ2-5 and V is TRBV4-2, with D possibly TRBD2 on 6 matching bases. Trimming removed 0 bases at V and 4 bases at J, with 18 bases between. The CDR3 runs 17 residues. Germline-derived CDR1 and CDR2 are LGHNA and YNFKEQ. CDR3 in DNA: TGTGCCAGCAGCCAAGATCTAGCCCTTTACGGGGGAGAGACCCAGTACTTC. Translating it yields CASSQDLALYGGETQYF.

The chain recombines TRBV24-1 with TRBJ2-2; D might be TRBD2 (5 bases). Between the trimmed V and J ends, which lost 1 base and 1 base, there was a span of 12 bases. Per germline, CDR1 KGHDR and CDR2 SFDVKD. This CDR3 spans 17 amino acids. The DNA of the CDR3 is TGTGCCACCAGTGATTTCGGGATGCCGGGGAACACCGGGGAGCTGTTTTTT. Its protein product is CATSDFGMPGNTGELFF.

The chain employs TRBV7-2 and TRBJ2-5, with 9 bases that match TRBD2. Germline lookup yields CDR1 SGHTA and CDR2 FQGNSA. The CDR3 sequence is 15 residues long. The junction had 6 bases not matched to a gene; V was cut back by 0 bases and J by 7 bases. Here the CDR3 reads CASSLASGGTGTQYF. Here the CDR3 DNA reads TGTGCCAGCAGCTTAGCTAGCGGGGGAACTGGGACCCAGTACTTC. Supplemented by reference TRBV7-2 and TRBJ2-5, the full variable domain reads GAGVSQSPSNKVTEKGKDVELRCDPISGHTALYWYRQSLGQGLEFLIYFQGNSAPDKSGLPSDRFSAERTGGSVSTLTIQRTQQEDSAVYLCASSLASGGTGTQYFGPGTRLLVL.